The 17 T cell receptor beta chains reported below all come from one sample, sequenced in a study of glioma-infiltrating T cells. Using RNA template, CDR3s of TCR alpha and beta were amplified with iRepertoire arm-PCR. MiXCR, run by TCRdb on the multiplex PCR reads, gives a single entry per CDR3 protein. The table records 160,000 or so distinct CDR3 sequences, around 40% of them present only once. The source material was glioma tissue, nonneoplastic brain tissue, or PBMCs (not recorded which). Receptor source: a human donor with low-grade glioma or glioblastoma, undergoing nonglioma brain surgery, or in good health (not recorded which).

The V and J genes are TRBV29-1 and TRBJ2-5; D is undetermined. V lost 7 bases, J lost 5 bases, and 14 bases lay in between. CDR3 length equals 12 residues. Per germline, CDR1 SQVTM and CDR2 ANQGSEA. For the CDR3, the DNA is TGCAGCGCCACACCACTCCTGGAGACCCAGTACTTC. It translates to CSATPLLETQYF.

About this clonotype: This may come from a read error, since a much larger clone is one base off. Lacking the conserved final phenylalanine or tryptophan, this CDR3 likely reflects a read error. CDR3 sequence reads: CASRIFQNTEAFS. CDR3 nucleotide sequence: TGTGCCAGCAGAATATTTCAGAACACTGAAGCTTTCTCT. The chain has TRBV2 and TRBJ1-1; D gene uncertain. Trimming removed 6 bases from V and 1 base from J, with 9 bases in between. Germline CDR1 reads SNHLY; CDR2 reads FYNNEI. CDR3 length equals 13 residues.

In the case of this clonotype: One end of the junction does not line up with germline, which may come from a read error. J is TRBJ2-7 and V is TRBV20-1; D uncertain. The CDR3 is 13 residues long. Germline V lookup: CDR1 DFQATT, CDR2 SNEGSKA (reference sequence). CDR3 region: CSSRDSGRREQYF. The CDR3 nucleotides are TGCAGTTCTAGAGATTCTGGTCGTAGGGAGCAGTACTTC.

CDR3 nucleotides: TGTGCCAGCAGACGACAGCATGGCTACACCTTC. Encoded protein: CASRRQHGYTF. This chain uses TRBV7-9 with TRBJ1-2, with D perhaps matching TRBD1 (5 bases). The germline CDR1 and CDR2 sequences are SEHNR and FQNEAQ (reference sequence). Deletions cut 6 bases from V and 6 bases from J, with 8 bases between. CDR3 length: 11 residues.

This clonotype was picked up many times. This CDR3 is CASIAGVFSPEQYF. The DNA for the CDR3 is TGTGCCAGCATAGCGGGAGTCTTCTCCCCCGAGCAGTACTTC. The chain recombines TRBV28 with TRBJ2-7; 9 positions match TRBD2. CDR1 and CDR2 (germline): MDHEN, SYDVKM. This CDR3 region has 14 residues. With V trimmed by 7 bases and J by 6 bases, 10 bases remained unmatched.

CDR3 in amino acids: CSVQRLGTYTQYF. CDR3 bases: TGCAGTGTCCAGCGCTTAGGAACATATACGCAGTATTTT. The rearrangement joins TRBV20-1 to TRBJ2-3; D ambiguous. The V gene's germline CDR1 is DFQATT and CDR2 SNEGSKA (reference sequence). The CDR3 has 13 residues. V lost 7 bases and J 7 bases, leaving 18 bases between the germline ends.

This rearrangement joins TRBV19 to TRBJ1-5; TRBD1 aligns across 10 bases. This CDR3 has 15 residues. After removal of 8 bases from V and 2 bases from J, the junction contained 6 bases not matched to a gene. Germline V gene sequence: CDR1 LNHDA, CDR2 SQIVND (reference sequence). The CDR3 region is CASQGQGGGNQPQHF. The CDR3, as DNA: TGTGCCAGTCAAGGACAGGGGGGTGGCAATCAGCCCCAGCATTTT.

The chain joins TRBV20-1 to TRBJ2-3; D not certain. V was shortened by 6 bases and J by 8 bases, with 24 bases between the two germline ends. There are 15 residues in the CDR3. Germline V CDR1 and CDR2: DFQATT, SNEGSKA (reference sequence). Here the CDR3 DNA reads TGCAGTGCAATCCCACTGAAGGGAAACCCAGGTACGCAGTATTTT. Protein: CSAIPLKGNPGTQYF.

The rearrangement uses TRBV11-2 and TRBJ2-1; no clear D gene. V was pared by 7 bases and J by 0 bases, with 10 bases between. The CDR3 loop spans 14 amino acids. Germline assignment: CDR1 SGHAT and CDR2 FQNNGV. The CDR3 reads CASNSPGSYNEQFF. The CDR3 region has the DNA TGTGCCAGCAATTCACCGGGCTCCTACAATGAGCAGTTCTTC.

At least ten counts were recorded for this clonotype. The J gene is TRBJ2-7, the V gene TRBV28, with D possibly being TRBD1 or TRBD2 (5 bases each). The CDR3 covers 16 residues. The germline V and J ends were trimmed by 7 bases and 0 bases, with 19 bases remaining between them. Germline loops: CDR1 MDHEN, CDR2 SYDVKM. CDR3 nucleotides: TGTGCCAGCAATGGACACTCGGGGTTGTTCTCCTACGAGCAGTACTTC. This gives the protein CASNGHSGLFSYEQYF.

This clonotype was detected ten times or more. The rearrangement joins TRBV20-1 to TRBJ2-7, with a tentative D call TRBD1 (6 bases). Trimming left V 5 bases short and J 6 bases short, with 14 bases between. This CDR3 is 12 amino acids long. Germline values: CDR1 DFQATT, CDR2 SNEGSKA (reference sequence). The CDR3 here is CSALPGHGEQYF. The CDR3 coding sequence is TGCAGTGCTCTACCGGGACATGGCGAGCAGTACTTC.

This clonotype has a handful of counts. The chain is built from TRBV18 and TRBJ1-1; TRBD1 matches at 8 bases. The V segment lost 4 bases and the J segment 6 bases; nucleotides outside the gene matches: 4. Germline CDR1 is KGHSH and CDR2 is LQKENI. The CDR3 runs 13 residues. CDR3 in DNA: TGTGCCAGCTCACTCACAGGGGGGCCTGAAGCTTTCTTT. Translation gives CASSLTGGPEAFF.

In this sample, this clonotype turned up many times. V is TRBV24-1 and J is TRBJ2-1; 9 nucleotides agree with TRBD1. The CDR3 has 12 residues. The trim removed 9 bases at V and 8 bases at J, leaving 4 bases unmatched. Germline V lookup: CDR1 KGHDR, CDR2 SFDVKD. The CDR3 sequence is CATGWTGDEQFF. Here the CDR3 DNA reads TGTGCCACCGGCTGGACAGGGGATGAGCAGTTCTTC.

The chain joins TRBV11-2 to TRBJ2-7; TRBD1 aligns across 8 bases. The V segment lost 1 base and the J segment 3 bases; nucleotides outside the gene matches: 2. This CDR3 comprises 14 residues. Germline-derived CDR1 and CDR2 are SGHAT and FQNNGV. This chain's CDR3 is CASSLGTGFYEQYF. CDR3 sequence (DNA): TGTGCCAGCAGCTTAGGGACAGGGTTCTACGAGCAGTACTTC.

Only a few counts were recorded for this clonotype. J is TRBJ1-1 and V is TRBV2; D is ambiguous. The CDR3 has 13 amino acids. CDR1 and CDR2 from the germline V gene are SNHLY and FYNNEI. The V gene lost 7 bases and the J gene lost 0 bases, with 9 bases spanning the gap. CDR3 sequence reads: CASITDLNTEAFF. In nucleotides, the CDR3 is TGTGCCAGCATCACGGACCTGAACACTGAAGCTTTCTTT.

This clonotype has just one count. This rearrangement joins TRBV7-7 to TRBJ2-1, with D perhaps given as TRBD1 or TRBD2 (5 bases each). The V gene's germline CDR1 is SSHAT and CDR2 FNYEAQ (reference sequence). V was cut by 1 base and J by 7 bases, with 14 bases left in between. This CDR3 has 15 residues. The CDR3 protein is CASSLEDREGNEQFF. CDR3 nucleotide sequence: TGTGCCAGCAGCTTAGAGGACCGAGAGGGGAATGAGCAGTTCTTC.

This clonotype was observed a single time. A much larger clone differs from this one at a single base, so this may be a read error. The chain joins TRBV7-2 to TRBJ1-1; no definite D call. Germline loops: CDR1 SGHTA, CDR2 FQGNSA. The CDR3 runs to 14 residues. As DNA, the CDR3 is TGTGCCAGCAGCCGTGACTGGCAGCGAGGTGAAGCTCTCTTT. Translating gives CASSRDWQRGEALF.